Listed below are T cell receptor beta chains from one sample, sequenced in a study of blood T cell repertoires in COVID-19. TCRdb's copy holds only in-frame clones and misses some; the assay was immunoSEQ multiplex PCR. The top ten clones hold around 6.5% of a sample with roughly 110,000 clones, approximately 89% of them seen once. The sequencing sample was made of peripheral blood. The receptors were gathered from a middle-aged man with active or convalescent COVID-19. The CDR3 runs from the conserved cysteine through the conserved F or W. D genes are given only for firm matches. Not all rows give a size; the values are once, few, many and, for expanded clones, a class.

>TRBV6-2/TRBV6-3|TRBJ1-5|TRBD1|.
TGTGCCAGCAGTTCGGTTCCAGGGGGACCTCAGCCCCAGCATTTT
CASSSVPGGPQPQHF
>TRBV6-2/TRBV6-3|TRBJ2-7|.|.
TGTGCCAGCAGTTTGTGGAGGGGAGGAGAGCAGTACTTC
CASSLWRGGEQYF
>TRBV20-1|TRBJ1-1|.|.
TGCAGTGCTAGTCTGCGGGGGATCAACACTGAAGCTTTCTTT
CSASLRGINTEAFF
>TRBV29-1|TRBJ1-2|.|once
TGCAGCGTCAATTGGGACACCTACTATGGCTACACCTTC
CSVNWDTYYGYTF
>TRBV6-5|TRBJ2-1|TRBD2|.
TGTGCCAGCAGTTACGGACTAGGGAATGAGCAGTTCTTC
CASSYGLGNEQFF
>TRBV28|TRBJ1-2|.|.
TGTGCCAGCGGGGCAGGCTCCCATGGCTACACCTTC
CASGAGSHGYTF
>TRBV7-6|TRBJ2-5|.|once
TGTGCCAGCAGCGGGGCAGGGAACGGGCCGGAGACCCAGTACTTC
CASSGAGNGPETQYF
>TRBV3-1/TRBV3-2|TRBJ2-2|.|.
TGTGCCAGCAGCCAAGTGCAGTCACGCGGGGAGCTGTTTTTT
CASSQVQSRGELFF
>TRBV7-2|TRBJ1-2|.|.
TGTGCCAGCAGCTTAATTGGGGGAGGAGGGGGCTACACCTTC
CASSLIGGGGGYTF
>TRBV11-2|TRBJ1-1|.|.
TGTGCCAGCAGCTTTTTCCAGGGCGGGATGAGGGCTGAAGCTTTCTTT
CASSFFQGGMRAEAFF
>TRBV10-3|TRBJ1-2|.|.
TGTGCCATCAGTGGAACGGGTTCGGGCTATGGCTACACCTTC
CAISGTGSGYGYTF
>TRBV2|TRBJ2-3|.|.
TGTGCCAGCAGTGAAGGAGCGCGCACAGATACGCAGTATTTT
CASSEGARTDTQYF
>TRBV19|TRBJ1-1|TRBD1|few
TGTGCCACCCTGCCGGACAGGGGGCTGTTGACTGAAGCTTTCTTT
CATLPDRGLLTEAFF
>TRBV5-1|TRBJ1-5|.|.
TGCGCCAGCAGCTTGGCGGGAAATCAGCCCCAGCATTTT
CASSLAGNQPQHF
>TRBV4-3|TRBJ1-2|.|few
TGCGCCAGCAGCCAAGATTTAGCCAGAAACTATGGCTACACCTTC
CASSQDLARNYGYTF
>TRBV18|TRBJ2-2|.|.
TGTGCCAGCTCACCACGGCTAGACACCGGGGAGCTGTTTTTT
CASSPRLDTGELFF
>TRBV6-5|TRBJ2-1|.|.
TGTGCCAGCAGGAACCCTCGGGGGAGTCTGTTCTTC
CASRNPRGSLFF
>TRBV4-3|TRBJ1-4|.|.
TGCGCCAGCAGCCCTCGGACTGGCCATAATGAAAAACTGTTTTTT
CASSPRTGHNEKLFF
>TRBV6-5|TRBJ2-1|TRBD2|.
TGTGCCAGCAGTTCCCCTAGCGGGAAAGATGAGCAGTTCTTC
CASSSPSGKDEQFF
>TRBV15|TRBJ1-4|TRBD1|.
TGTGCCACCAGCAGAGACTTGCCGCGGGACAGGGTAACCGAAAAACTGTTTTTT
CATSRDLPRDRVTEKLFF
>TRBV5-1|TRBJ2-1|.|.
TGCGCCAGCAGCTTGGGAGAGACTTCCCTCCCAGGGGAGCAGTTCTTC
CASSLGETSLPGEQFF
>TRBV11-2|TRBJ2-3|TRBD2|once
TGTGCCAGCAGCTTACTGGGACTAGAATTTCCAGATACGCAGTATTTT
CASSLLGLEFPDTQYF
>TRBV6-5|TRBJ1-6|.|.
TGTGCCAGCAGAAGTGAGAGCTCCTATAATTCACCCCTCCACTTT
CASRSESSYNSPLHF
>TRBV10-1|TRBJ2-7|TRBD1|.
TGCGCCAGCAGTGATGGACAGGGGGTGGGCGAGCAGTACTTC
CASSDGQGVGEQYF
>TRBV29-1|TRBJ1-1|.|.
TGCAGCGTTGAATTGCCCAGGGAGAACACTGAAGCTTTCTTT
CSVELPRENTEAFF
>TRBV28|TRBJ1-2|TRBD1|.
TGTGCCAGCAGTTTCGGGGACAGGGGGTCCGGATACTATGGCTACACCTTC
CASSFGDRGSGYYGYTF
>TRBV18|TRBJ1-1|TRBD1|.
TGTGCCAGCTCACCAATTGGAGGGGGCCTGAACACTGAAGCTTTCTTT
CASSPIGGGLNTEAFF
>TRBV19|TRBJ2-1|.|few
TGTGCCAGTAGAAACCAACAGGGCATCACTGAGCAGTTCTTC
CASRNQQGITEQFF
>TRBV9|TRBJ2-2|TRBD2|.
TGTGCCAGCAGCGCCGGACTAGCGGGAGGGGAGCTGTTTTTT
CASSAGLAGGELFF
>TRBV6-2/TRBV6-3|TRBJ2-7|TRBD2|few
TGTGCCAGCAGTTACTTGCGGACTAGCGGGAGTTACGAGCAGTACTTC
CASSYLRTSGSYEQYF
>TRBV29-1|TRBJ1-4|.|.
TGCAGCGTGAGAGTTGACGGCGGTGAAAAACTGTTTTTT
CSVRVDGGEKLFF
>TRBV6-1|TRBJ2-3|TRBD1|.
TGTGCCAGCAGCCGACAGGGCGGCACAGATACGCAGTATTTT
CASSRQGGTDTQYF
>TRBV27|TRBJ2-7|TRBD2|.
TGTGCCAGCAGTTCGGGACTAGCCGTCTCCGAGCAGTACTTC
CASSSGLAVSEQYF
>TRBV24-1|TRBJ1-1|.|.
TGTGCCACCAGTGATTTCCTCGGGGAACCAGCTTTCTTT
CATSDFLGEPAFF
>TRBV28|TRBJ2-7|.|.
TGTGCCAGCACAGTCAGGGCAGGGCACGAGCAGTACTTC
CASTVRAGHEQYF
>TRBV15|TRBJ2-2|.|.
TGTGCCACCAGCAGATATAGGGGCGCGGACGCCGGGGAGCTGTTTTTT
CATSRYRGADAGELFF
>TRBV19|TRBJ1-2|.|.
TGTGCCAGTAGTATAGATGGGGCAGACGATGGCTACACCTTC
CASSIDGADDGYTF
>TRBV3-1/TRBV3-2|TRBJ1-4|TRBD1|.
TGTGCCAGCAGCCCGACAGGGGATTGGGAAAAACTGTTTTTT
CASSPTGDWEKLFF
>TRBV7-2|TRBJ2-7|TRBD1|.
TGTGCCAGCAGCTTACTCCGGGACAGGGACTACGAGCAGTACTTC
CASSLLRDRDYEQYF
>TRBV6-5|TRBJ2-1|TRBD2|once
TGTGCCAGCAGAGGACTAGCGGGAGGAAGCAATGAGCAGTTCTTC
CASRGLAGGSNEQFF
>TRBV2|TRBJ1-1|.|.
TGTGCCAGCTTACAGGGCGCGACTGAAGCTTTCTTT
CASLQGATEAFF
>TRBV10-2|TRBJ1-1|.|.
TGCGCCAGCAGTGCAGGATTCCTGAACACTGAAGCTTTCTTT
CASSAGFLNTEAFF
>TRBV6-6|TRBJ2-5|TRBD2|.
TGTGCCAGCCGGCCTAGCGGGCCTCAAGAGACCCAGTACTTC
CASRPSGPQETQYF
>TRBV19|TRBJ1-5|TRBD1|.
TGTGCCAGTAGTTTAGGGGGCCAGGGCAATCAGCCCCAGCATTTT
CASSLGGQGNQPQHF